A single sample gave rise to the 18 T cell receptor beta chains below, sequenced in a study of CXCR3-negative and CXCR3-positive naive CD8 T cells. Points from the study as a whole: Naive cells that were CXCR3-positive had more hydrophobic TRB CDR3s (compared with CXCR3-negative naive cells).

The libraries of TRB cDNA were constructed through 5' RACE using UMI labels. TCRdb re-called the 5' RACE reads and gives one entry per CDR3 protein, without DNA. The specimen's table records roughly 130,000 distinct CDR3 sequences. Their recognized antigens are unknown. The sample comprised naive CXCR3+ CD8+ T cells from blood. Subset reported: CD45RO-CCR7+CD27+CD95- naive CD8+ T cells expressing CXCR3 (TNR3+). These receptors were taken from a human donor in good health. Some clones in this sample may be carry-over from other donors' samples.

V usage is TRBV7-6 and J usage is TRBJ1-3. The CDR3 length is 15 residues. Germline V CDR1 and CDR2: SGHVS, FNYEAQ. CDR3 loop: CASSSGASSGNTIYF.

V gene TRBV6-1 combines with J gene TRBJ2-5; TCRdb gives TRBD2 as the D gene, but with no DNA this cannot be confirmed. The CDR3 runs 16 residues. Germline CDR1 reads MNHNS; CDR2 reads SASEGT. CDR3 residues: CASSGLAGGGQETQYF.

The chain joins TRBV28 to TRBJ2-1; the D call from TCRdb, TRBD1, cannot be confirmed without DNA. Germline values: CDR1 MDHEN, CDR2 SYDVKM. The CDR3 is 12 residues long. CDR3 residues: CATSEGGTEQFF.

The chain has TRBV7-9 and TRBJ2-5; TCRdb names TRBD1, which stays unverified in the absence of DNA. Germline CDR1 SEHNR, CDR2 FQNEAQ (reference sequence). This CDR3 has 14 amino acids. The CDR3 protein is CASSLARDGETQYF.

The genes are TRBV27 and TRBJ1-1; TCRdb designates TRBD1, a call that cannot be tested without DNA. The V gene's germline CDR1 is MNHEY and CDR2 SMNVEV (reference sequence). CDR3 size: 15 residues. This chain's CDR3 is CASSLLVHGAGEAFF.

The CDR3 sequence is CASSRGQSTDTQYF. The rearrangement links TRBV6-5 to TRBJ2-3; TCRdb picks TRBD1, but there is no DNA to check that call. Germline values: CDR1 MNHEY, CDR2 SVGAGI. This CDR3 comprises 14 residues.

The CDR3 is CSADTGYSTDTQYF. The chain recombines TRBV29-1 with TRBJ2-3; the TCRdb call, TRBD1, lacks DNA for checking. The CDR3 is made up of 14 amino acids. CDR1 is SQVTM and CDR2 is ANQGSEA in the germline V gene.

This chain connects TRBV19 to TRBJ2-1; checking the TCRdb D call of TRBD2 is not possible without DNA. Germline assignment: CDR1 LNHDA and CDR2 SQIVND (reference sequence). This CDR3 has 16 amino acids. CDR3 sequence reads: CASSIMAGGTYNEQFF.

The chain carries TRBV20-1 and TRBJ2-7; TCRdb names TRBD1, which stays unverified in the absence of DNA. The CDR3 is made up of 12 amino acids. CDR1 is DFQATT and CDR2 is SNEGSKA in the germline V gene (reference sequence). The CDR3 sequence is CSAAGEPYEQYF.

The chain's CDR3 is CASLAGEETQYF. V is TRBV7-2 and J is TRBJ2-5; TCRdb picks TRBD2, but there is no DNA to check that call. This CDR3 spans 12 amino acids. Per germline, CDR1 SGHTA and CDR2 FQGNSA.

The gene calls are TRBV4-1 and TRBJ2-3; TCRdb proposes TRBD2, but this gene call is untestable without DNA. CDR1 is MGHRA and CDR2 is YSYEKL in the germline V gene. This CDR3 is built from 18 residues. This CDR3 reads CASSPYPTTGGNTDTQYF.

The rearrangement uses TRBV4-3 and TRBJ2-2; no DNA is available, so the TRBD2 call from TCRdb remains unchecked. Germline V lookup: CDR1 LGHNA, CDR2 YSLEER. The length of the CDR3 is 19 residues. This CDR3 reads CASSQDRDPGLPNTGELFF.

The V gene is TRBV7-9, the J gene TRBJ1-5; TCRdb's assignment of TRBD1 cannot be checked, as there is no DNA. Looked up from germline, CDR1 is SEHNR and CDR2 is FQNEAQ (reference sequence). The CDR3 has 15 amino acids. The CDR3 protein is CASSDTRRGGQPQHF.

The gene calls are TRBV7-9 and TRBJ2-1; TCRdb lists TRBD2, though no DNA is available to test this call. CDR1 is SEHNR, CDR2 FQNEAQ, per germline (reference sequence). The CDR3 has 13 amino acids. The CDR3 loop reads CASSLYLGSEQFF. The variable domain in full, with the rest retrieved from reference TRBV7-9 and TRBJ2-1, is DTGVSQNPRHKITKRGQNVTFRCDPISEHNRLYWYRQTLGQGPEFLTYFQNEAQLEKSRLLSDRFSAERPKGSFSTLEIQRTEQGDSAMYLCASSLYLGSEQFFGPGTRLTVL.

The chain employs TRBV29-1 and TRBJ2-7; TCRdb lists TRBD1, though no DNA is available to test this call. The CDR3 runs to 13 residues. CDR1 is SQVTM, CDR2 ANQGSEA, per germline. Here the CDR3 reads CSVSGGSRYEQYF.

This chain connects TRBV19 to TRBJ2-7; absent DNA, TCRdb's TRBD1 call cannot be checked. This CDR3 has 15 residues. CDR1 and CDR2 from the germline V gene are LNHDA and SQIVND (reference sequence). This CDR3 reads CASTPAVGQNYEQYF.

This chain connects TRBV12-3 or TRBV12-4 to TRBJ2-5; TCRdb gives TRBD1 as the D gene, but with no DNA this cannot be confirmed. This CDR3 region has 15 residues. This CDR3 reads CASSFRGGGWETQYF.

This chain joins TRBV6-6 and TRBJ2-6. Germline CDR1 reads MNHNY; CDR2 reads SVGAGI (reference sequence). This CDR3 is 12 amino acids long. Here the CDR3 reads CATLSGANVLTF.